The entry that follows covers one T cell receptor beta chain sequence. The sequenced fragment ends 3 residues before the CDR3 boundary, so the rest is inferred from the germline J gene. Libraries were prepared by immunoSEQ multiplex PCR; TCRdb keeps only in-frame clonotypes and omits some of them. This listing includes 20,000 to 25,000 clones. The CDR3 length is 18 residues. The V gene's germline CDR1 is SGHDN and CDR2 FVKESK. V was pared by 1 base and J by 9 bases, with 22 bases between. The sample comes from a study of T cells in women clearing cervical HPV infection. This sequence was found in a woman between 18 and 69 years old with a cervical HPV16 infection that either progressed to CIN3+ or cleared (not recorded which). The chain combines TRBV14 with TRBJ1-6; maybe TRBD1 (6 bases). Source material: blood buffy coat. This CDR3 is CASSQVPKGHLPISPLHF. The CDR3 DNA, read in part, is TGTGCCAGCAGCCAAGTACCTAAGGGACACCTGCCTATTTCACCC.